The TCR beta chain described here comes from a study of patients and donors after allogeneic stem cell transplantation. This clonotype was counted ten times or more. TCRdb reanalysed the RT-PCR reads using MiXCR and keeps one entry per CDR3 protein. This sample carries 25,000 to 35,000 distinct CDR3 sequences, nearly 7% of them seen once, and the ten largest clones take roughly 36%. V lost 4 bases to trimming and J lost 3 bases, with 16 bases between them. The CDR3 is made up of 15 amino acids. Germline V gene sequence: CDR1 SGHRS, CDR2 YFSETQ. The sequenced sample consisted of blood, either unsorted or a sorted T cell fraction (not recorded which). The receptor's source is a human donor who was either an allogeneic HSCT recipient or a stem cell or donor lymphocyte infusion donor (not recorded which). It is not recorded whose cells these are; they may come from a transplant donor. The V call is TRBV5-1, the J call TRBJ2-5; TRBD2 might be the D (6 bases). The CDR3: CASSPGLLIKETQYF. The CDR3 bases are TGCGCCAGCAGCCCGGGACTCCTAATTAAAGAGACCCAGTACTTC.